The subject of this entry is one T cell receptor beta chain. The V gene's germline CDR1 is MNHNS and CDR2 SASEGT. The ends lost 0 bases at V and 5 bases at J; junction bases unmatched: 8. This CDR3 spans 16 amino acids. This sample was taken from a study of blood T cell repertoires in COVID-19. Study summary: Sources were T cells, B-cell-depleted T cells, or PBMCs; the material itself was cDNA or gDNA.

Across about two dozen US areas, participants ranged in age from about 18 to 90 years. Clinical histories supplied by participants themselves formed the basis of cohort assignment. Authors' data handling: Nucleated cell number was recorded as an estimate derived from reference gene primer amplification. Sequencing was performed with immunoSEQ multiplex PCR; in TCRdb, only in-frame clones are kept and a portion is missing. D and trimming were read from the DNA, whereas the V and J calls and clone size are those reported in that table. The sample has 150,000 or so clones, over 80% seen once. The genes are TRBV6-1 and TRBJ2-3; TRBD2 aligns across 7 bases. The sequenced sample was PBMCs or T cells enriched from blood (not recorded which). The clonotype originates from a woman aged 55 to 70 who had recovered from COVID-19. The CDR3 region has the DNA TGTGCCAGCAGTGAAGCGCGGAGCGGGGCGAGAGATACGCAGTATTTT. Translated, it gives CASSEARSGARDTQYF.